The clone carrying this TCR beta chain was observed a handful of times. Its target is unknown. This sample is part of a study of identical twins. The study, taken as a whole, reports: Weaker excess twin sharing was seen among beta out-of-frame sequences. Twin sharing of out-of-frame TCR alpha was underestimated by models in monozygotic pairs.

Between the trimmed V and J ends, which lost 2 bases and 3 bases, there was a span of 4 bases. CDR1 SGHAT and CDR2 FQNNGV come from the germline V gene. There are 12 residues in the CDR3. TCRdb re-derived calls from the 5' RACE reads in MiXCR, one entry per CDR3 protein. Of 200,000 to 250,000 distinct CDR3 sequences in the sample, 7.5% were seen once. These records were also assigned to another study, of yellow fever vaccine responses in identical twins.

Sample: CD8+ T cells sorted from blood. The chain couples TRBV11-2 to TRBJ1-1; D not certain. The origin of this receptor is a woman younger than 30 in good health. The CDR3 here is CASSLSDTEAFF. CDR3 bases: TGTGCCAGCAGCTTATCTGACACTGAAGCTTTCTTT.